The source of this T cell receptor beta chain is a study of T cells after yellow fever vaccination (dated by TCRdb to about 2019). In the study overall: The SMART-Seq v4 Ultra Low Input RNA kit was used to prepare libraries from fractions with low cell numbers. Two healthy male donors, one aged 18 to 29 and one aged 30 to 40 years, were included in the cohort. To follow T-cell clones before and after both primary and booster YFV17D yellow fever vaccination, bulk TCR alpha and beta repertoires underwent longitudinal sequencing. Bulk PBMC replicates and cell subsets were isolated from blood drawn at multiple timepoints before and after both primary and secondary immunization. General study outcomes and caveats: A small fraction of clonotypes appeared in both the CD4 and CD8 compartments, likely as a result of convergent recombination. Computational filtering was needed because FACS-sorted repertoires could contain abundant contaminating clonotypes from the bulk population. Compared with the primary T-cell response, the secondary T-cell response was faster but weaker, reaching its peak on day 5 rather than on day 15. Most clones expanded after primary vaccination were re-detected after the booster (96% of CD4 and around 88% of CD8), suggesting broad memory maintenance. Because the study included only two donors, the extent to which the findings can be generalized is limited.

There are a few counts of this clonotype. What this receptor recognizes is not known. No base quality values were provided; no much bigger clone lies one nucleotide off. The treatment or condition label corresponds to: live attenuated yellow fever vaccine strain. At every blood-draw timepoint, two biological replicates of bulk PBMCs were collected. PBMCs were isolated from peripheral blood using a standard Ficoll-Paque protocol. TriZol was used to extract RNA from bulk PBMCs, CD4 and CD8 fractions, and dextramer-positive and dextramer-negative fractions. The CDR1 and CDR2 encoded by the germline V gene (reference sequence) are SEHNR and FQNEAQ. The cysteine opens and the phenylalanine closes a CDR3 of 15 amino acids. The DNA shown is the 45-base CDR3, in frame from base 1. V gives up 5 bases and J gives up 7 bases, and the segment between their germline ends measures 18 bases. Sequencing was performed on an Illumina NovaSeq 6000. TCR cDNA was made using 5'RACE template switching, a step that added a universal primer site and unique molecular identifiers. Priming for cDNA synthesis came from both the TCR alpha and TCR beta constant segments. Library amplification involved two PCR steps, and the second step added sample barcodes and sequencing adapters. Sequencing of libraries was performed on Illumina HiSeq 2500 (2x100 bp) or NovaSeq (2x150 bp). In the original analysis: Demultiplexing of reads and collapsing into UMI consensus sequences were performed with MIGEC, and V(D)J alignment was carried out with MiXCR. Vaccine-responding clonotypes were defined with edgeR using replicate PBMC samples, requiring FDR below 0.01 and a log2 fold change above 5 up to day 15. Each bulk clonotype received a CD4 or CD8 identity based on whether the sequenced CD4 or CD8 repertoire contained that clonotype at higher abundance. TCRdb took the public reads, trimmed them with fastp at Q25, ran MiXCR for clone calling and kept in-frame beta chains. Under each unique CDR3 protein, matching rows form one entry showing the most common genes and DNA. The V and J calls, along with clone size, are taken from TCRdb and not from the paper's own processing. The sample includes about 430,000 distinct CDR3 sequences, with around 19% observed a single time. The biggest ten clones account for 15% to 20% of the sample.

The origin of this receptor is a man between 18 and 29 years old who received the YFV17D yellow fever vaccine. The chain couples TRBV7-9 to TRBJ1-5; a tentative D call is TRBD1 (5 bases match). Sequencing used PBMCs, obtained before the yellow fever booster vaccination. The DNA reads as follows: TGTGCCAGCAGCATCGGGGGGGACCTATGGCAGCCCCAGCATTTT. This yields the protein CASSIGGDLWQPQHF.